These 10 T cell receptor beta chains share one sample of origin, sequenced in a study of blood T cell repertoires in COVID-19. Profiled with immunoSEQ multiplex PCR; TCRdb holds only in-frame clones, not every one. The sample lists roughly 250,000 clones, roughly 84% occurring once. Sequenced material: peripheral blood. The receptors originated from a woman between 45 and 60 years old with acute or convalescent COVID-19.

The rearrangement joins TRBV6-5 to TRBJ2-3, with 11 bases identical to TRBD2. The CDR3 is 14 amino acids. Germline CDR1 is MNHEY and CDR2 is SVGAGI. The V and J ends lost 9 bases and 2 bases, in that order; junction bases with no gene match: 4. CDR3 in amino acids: CASVAGGPTDTQYF. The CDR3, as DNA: TGTGCCAGTGTAGCGGGAGGGCCCACAGATACGCAGTATTTT.

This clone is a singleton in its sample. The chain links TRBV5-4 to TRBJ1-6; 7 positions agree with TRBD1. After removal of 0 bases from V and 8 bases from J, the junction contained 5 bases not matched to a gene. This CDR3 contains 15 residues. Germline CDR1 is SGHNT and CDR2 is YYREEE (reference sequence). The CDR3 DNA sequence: TGTGCCAGCAGCTTGGGGGGCAGGGGGGATTCACCCCTCCACTTT. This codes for CASSLGGRGDSPLHF.

The CDR3 loop is CASSLLAATNEKLFF. DNA of the CDR3: TGTGCCAGCAGTTTATTAGCCGCCACTAATGAAAAACTGTTTTTT. The chain is built from TRBV28 and TRBJ1-4; D gene ambiguous. In germline, CDR1 is MDHEN, CDR2 SYDVKM. The V gene lost 1 base and the J gene lost 2 bases, with 8 bases spanning the gap. This CDR3 is built from 15 residues.

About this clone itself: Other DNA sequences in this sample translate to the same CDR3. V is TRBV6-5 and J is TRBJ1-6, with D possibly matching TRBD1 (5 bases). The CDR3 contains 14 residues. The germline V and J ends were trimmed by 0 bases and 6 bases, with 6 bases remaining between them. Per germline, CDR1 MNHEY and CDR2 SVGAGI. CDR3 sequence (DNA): TGTGCCAGCAGTTACTCCCAGGGTAATTCACCCCTCCACTTT. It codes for CASSYSQGNSPLHF.

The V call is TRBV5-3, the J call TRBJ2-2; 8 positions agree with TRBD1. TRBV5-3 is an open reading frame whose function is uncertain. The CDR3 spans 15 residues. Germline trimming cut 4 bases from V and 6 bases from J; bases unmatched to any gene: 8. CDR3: CARSRTDRASGELFF. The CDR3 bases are TGTGCCAGAAGCAGAACGGACAGGGCCTCCGGGGAGCTGTTTTTT.

CDR3 sequence: CASRRPLGTGSRNTIYF. Written as DNA, the CDR3 is TGTGCCAGCAGACGGCCCCTGGGGACAGGAAGCAGAAACACCATATATTTT. The chain uses TRBV28 and TRBJ1-3; 8 bases line up with TRBD1. Trimming cost V 6 bases and J 5 bases; bases outside gene matches: 15. Germline lookup yields CDR1 MDHEN and CDR2 SYDVKM. This CDR3 has 17 amino acids.

The CDR3 DNA reads as TGTGCCAGCAGCCACGGACAGGTCGGAGACACTGAAGCTTTCTTT. It encodes CASSHGQVGDTEAFF. V gene TRBV4-2 combines with J gene TRBJ1-1; 7 nucleotides match TRBD1. Germline loops: CDR1 LGHNA, CDR2 YNFKEQ. The ends lost 3 bases at V and 3 bases at J; junction bases unmatched: 7. The CDR3 is made up of 15 amino acids.

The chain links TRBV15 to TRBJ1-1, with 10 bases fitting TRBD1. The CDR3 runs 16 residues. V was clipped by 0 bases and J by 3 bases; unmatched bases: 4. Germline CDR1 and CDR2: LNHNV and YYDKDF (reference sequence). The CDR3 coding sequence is TGTGCCACCAGCAGAGATGCTGGACAGGGGGACACTGAAGCTTTCTTT. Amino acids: CATSRDAGQGDTEAFF.

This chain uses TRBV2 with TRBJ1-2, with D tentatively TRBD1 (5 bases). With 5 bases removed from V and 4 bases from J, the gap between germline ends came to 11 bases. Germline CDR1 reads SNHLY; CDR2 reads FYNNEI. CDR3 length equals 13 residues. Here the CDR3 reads CASSPGGSYGYTF. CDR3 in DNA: TGTGCCAGCAGTCCGGGGGGGTCCTATGGCTACACCTTC.

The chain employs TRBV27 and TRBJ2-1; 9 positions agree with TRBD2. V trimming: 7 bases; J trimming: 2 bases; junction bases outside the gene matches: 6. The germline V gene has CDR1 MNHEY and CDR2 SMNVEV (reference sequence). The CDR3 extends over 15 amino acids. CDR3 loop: CASNRGTSTYNEQFF. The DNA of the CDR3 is TGTGCCAGCAACCGCGGGACTAGCACCTACAATGAGCAGTTCTTC.